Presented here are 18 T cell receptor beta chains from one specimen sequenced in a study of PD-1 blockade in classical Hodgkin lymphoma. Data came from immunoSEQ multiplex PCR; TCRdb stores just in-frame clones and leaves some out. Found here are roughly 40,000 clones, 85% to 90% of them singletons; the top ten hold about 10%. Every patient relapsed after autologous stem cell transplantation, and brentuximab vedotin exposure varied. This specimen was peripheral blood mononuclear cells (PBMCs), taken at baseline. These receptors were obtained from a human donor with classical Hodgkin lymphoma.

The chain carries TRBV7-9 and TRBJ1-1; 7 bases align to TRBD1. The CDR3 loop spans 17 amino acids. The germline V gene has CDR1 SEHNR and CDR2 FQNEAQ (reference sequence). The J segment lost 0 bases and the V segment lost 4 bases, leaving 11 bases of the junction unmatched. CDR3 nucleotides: TGTGCCAGCAGCTCTAGAGTGGGACAGCTATTGAACACTGAAGCTTTCTTT. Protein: CASSSRVGQLLNTEAFF.

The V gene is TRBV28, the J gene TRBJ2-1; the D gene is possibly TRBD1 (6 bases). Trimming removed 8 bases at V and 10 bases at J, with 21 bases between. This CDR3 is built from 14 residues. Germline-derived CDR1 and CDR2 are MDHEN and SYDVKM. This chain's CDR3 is CASDFLASGTEQFF. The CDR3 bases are TGTGCCAGCGACTTCCTAGCCTCCGGGACAGAGCAGTTCTTC.

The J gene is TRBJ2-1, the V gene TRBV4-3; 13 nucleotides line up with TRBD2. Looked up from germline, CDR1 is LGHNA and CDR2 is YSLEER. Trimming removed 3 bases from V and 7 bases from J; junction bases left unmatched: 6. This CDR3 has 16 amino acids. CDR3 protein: CASSQEGLAGKNEQFF. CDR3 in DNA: TGCGCCAGCAGCCAGGAGGGACTAGCGGGAAAAAATGAGCAGTTCTTC.

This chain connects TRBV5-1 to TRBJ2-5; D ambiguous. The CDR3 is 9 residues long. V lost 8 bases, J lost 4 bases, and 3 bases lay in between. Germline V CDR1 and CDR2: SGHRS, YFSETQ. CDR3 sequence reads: CARPETQYF. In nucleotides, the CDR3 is TGCGCCAGACCAGAGACCCAGTACTTC.

The CDR3 reads CAWSVVCGASGYTGELFF. The CDR3 nucleotides read TGTGCCTGGAGTGTAGTGTGCGGGGCTAGCGGGTACACCGGGGAGCTGTTTTTT. This chain uses TRBV30 with TRBJ2-2, with 8 bases identical to TRBD2. Germline CDR1 reads GTSNPN; CDR2 reads SVGIG (reference sequence). V was pared by 0 bases and J by 3 bases, with 12 bases of the junction left unmatched. The CDR3 loop spans 18 amino acids. Complete variable domain (other parts from reference TRBV30 and TRBJ2-2): SQTIHQWPATLVQPVGSPLSLECTVEGTSNPNLYWYRQAAGRGLQLLFYSVGIGQISSEVPQNLSASRPQDRQFILSSKKLLLSDSGFYLCAWSVVCGASGYTGELFFGEGSRLTVL.

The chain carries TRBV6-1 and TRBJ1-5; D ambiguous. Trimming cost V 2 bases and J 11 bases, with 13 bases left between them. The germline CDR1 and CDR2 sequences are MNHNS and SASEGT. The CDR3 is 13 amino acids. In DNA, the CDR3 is TGTGCCAGCAGTGAATTGGGTGGAGGGACCCAGCATTTT. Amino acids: CASSELGGGTQHF.

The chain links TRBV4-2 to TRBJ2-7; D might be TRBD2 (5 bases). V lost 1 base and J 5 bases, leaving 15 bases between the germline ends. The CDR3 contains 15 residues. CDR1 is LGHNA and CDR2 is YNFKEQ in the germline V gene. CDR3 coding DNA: TGTGCCAGCAGCCAAGCAGGTGCTAGCACCCACGAGCAGTACTTC. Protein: CASSQAGASTHEQYF.

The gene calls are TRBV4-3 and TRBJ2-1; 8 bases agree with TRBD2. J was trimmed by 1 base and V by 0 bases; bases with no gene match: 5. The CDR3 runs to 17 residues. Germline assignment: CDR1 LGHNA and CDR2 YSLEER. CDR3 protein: CASSQEGSGSSYNEQFF. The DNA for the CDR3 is TGCGCCAGCAGCCAAGAGGGGAGCGGGAGTTCCTACAATGAGCAGTTCTTC.

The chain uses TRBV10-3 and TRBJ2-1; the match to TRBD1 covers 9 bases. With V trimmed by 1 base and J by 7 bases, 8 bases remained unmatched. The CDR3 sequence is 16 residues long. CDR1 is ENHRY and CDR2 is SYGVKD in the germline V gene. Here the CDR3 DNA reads TGTGCCATCAGTGAGTATGGGGACAGGGAAGGAAATGAGCAGTTCTTC. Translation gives CAISEYGDREGNEQFF.

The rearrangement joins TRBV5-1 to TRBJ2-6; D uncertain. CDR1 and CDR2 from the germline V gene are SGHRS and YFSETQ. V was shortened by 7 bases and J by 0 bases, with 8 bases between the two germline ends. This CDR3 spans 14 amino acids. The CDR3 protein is CASERRSGANVLTF. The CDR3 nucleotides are TGCGCCAGCGAAAGACGCTCTGGGGCCAACGTCCTGACTTTC.

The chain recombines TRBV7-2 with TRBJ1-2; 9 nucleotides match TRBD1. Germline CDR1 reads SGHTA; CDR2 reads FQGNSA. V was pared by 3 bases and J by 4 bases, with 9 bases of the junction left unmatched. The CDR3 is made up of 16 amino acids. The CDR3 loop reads CASSFVGTGTGYGYTF. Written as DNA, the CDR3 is TGTGCCAGCAGCTTCGTCGGGACAGGGACGGGCTATGGCTACACCTTC.

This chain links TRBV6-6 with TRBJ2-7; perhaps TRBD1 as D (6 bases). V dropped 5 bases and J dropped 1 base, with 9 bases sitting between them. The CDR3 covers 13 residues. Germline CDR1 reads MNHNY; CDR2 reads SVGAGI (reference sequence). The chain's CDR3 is CASSLTGSYEQYF. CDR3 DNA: TGTGCCAGCAGTCTTACAGGGTCCTACGAGCAGTACTTC.

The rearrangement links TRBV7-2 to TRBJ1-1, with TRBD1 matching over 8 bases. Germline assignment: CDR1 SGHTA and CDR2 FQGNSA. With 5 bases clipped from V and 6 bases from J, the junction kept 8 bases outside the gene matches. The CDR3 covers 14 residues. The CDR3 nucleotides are TGTGCCAGCAGCCCGGGGACAGGAATGGCTGAAGCTTTCTTT. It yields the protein CASSPGTGMAEAFF.

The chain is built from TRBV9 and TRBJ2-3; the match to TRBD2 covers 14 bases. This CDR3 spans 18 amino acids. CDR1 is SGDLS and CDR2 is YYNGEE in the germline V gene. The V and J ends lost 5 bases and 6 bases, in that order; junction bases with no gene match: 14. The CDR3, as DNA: TGTGCCAGCAGGGCAGAGGTGACTAGCGGGGGGGCCTTGGATACGCAGTATTTT. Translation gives CASRAEVTSGGALDTQYF.

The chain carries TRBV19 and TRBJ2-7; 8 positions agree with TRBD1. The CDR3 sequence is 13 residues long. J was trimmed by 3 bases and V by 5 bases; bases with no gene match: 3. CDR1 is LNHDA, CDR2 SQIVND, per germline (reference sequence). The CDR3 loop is CASSADRDYEQYF. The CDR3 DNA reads TGTGCCAGTAGTGCGGACAGGGACTACGAGCAGTACTTC. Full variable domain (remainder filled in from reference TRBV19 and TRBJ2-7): DGGITQSPKYLFRKEGQNVTLSCEQNLNHDAMYWYRQDPGQGLRLIYYSQIVNDFQKGDIAEGYSVSREKKESFPLTVTSAQKNPTAFYLCASSADRDYEQYFGPGTRLTVT.

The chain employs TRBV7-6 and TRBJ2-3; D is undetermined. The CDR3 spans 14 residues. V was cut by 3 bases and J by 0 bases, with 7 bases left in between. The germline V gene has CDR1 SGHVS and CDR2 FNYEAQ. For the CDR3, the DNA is TGTGCCAGCAGCTTTGGGATGAGCACAGATACGCAGTATTTT. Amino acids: CASSFGMSTDTQYF.

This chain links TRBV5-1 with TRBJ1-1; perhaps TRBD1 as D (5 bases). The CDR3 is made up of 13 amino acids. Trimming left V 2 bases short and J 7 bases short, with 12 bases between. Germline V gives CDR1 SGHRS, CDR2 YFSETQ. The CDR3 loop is CASSFATGVEAFF. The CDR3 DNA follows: TGCGCCAGCAGCTTTGCTACAGGAGTTGAAGCTTTCTTT.

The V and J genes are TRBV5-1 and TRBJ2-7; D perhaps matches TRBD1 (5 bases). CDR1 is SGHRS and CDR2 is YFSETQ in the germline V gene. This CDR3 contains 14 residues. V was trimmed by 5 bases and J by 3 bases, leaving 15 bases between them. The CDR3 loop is CASRPSSGIYEQYF. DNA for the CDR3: TGCGCCAGCAGACCGTCCTCAGGGATCTACGAGCAGTACTTC.